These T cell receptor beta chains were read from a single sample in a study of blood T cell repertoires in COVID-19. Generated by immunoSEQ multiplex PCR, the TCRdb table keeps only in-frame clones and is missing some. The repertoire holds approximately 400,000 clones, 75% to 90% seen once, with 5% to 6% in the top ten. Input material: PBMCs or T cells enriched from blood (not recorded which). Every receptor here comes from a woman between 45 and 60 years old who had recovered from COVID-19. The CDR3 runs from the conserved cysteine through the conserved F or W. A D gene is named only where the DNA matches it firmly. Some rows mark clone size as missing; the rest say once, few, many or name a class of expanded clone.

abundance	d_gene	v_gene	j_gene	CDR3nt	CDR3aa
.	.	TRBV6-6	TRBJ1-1	TGTGCCAGCACCTTAACTTCCAACACTGAAGCTTTCTTT	CASTLTSNTEAFF
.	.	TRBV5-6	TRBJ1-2	TGTGCCAGCAGCTTGGGACCCGGACAGACTTATGGCTACACCTTC	CASSLGPGQTYGYTF
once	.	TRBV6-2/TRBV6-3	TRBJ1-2	TGTGCCAGCAGTTACCCCGGACAACTCTTTGGCTACACCTTC	CASSYPGQLFGYTF
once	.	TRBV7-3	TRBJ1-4	TGTGCCAGCAGCCGGGACTGGGGTAATGAAAAACTGTTTTTT	CASSRDWGNEKLFF
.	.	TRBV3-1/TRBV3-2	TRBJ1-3	TGTGCCAGCAGCCACCGTGCTAATCGGGGCTCTGGAAACACCATATATTTT	CASSHRANRGSGNTIYF
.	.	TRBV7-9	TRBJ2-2	TGTGCCAGCAGCTTAGGACAGCTGGCTGGGGAGCTGTTTTTT	CASSLGQLAGELFF
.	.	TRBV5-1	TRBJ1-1	TGCGCCAGCAGCTTGGATACAAGTGGCACTGAAGCTTTCTTT	CASSLDTSGTEAFF
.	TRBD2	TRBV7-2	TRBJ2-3	TGTGCCAGCAGCTTAGGGGGGACTAGCGGAGATACGCAGTATTTT	CASSLGGTSGDTQYF
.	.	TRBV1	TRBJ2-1	TGCACCAGCAGCCAAGACGCAAAACCTAGCACCAATGAGCAGTTCTTC	CTSSQDAKPSTNEQFF
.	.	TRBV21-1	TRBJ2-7	TGTGCCAGCAGCATTACTCCGGGACTAGCTGTCTACGAGCAGTACTTC	CASSITPGLAVYEQYF
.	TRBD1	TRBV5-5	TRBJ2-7	TGTGCCAGCAGCCGTACCACGAGACAGGGTATTTACGAGCAGTACTTC	CASSRTTRQGIYEQYF
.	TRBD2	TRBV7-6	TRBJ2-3	TGTGCCAGCAGCCCACTAGCGGGAGGGCCAAATACGCAGTATTTT	CASSPLAGGPNTQYF
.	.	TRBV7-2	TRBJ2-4	TGTGCCAGCAGCTTCGACCCCGGGGACATTCAGTACTTC	CASSFDPGDIQYF
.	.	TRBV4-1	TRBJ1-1	TGCGCCAGCAGCCAAGATCGCGCGCAAAGTGAAGCTTTCTTT	CASSQDRAQSEAFF
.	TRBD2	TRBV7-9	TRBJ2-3	TGTGCCAGCAGCTTAGAAGTAGCGGGAGGGGATACGCAGTATTTT	CASSLEVAGGDTQYF
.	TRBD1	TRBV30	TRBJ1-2	TGTGCCTGGAGATCACAGGGGACCAACTATGGCTACACCTTC	CAWRSQGTNYGYTF
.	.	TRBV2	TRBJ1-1	TGTGCCAGCAGTGAGAACCCCTGGGCACTTGAAGCTTTCTTT	CASSENPWALEAFF
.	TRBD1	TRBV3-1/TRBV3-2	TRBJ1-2	TGTGCCAGCACCTACGACGGGACAGGGGGTTCGAATGGCTACACCTTC	CASTYDGTGGSNGYTF
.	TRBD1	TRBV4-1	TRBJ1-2	TGCGCCAGCAGCCAGGACTTGGACAGGAGAGATGATTATGGCTACACCTTC	CASSQDLDRRDDYGYTF
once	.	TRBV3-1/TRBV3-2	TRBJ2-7	TGTGCCAGCAGCCTCAGCGGTCCCCACGAGCAGTACTTC	CASSLSGPHEQYF
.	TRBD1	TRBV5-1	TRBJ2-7	TGCGCCAGCAGCTTGGAGACAGGGGGCCCCTACGAGCAGTACTTC	CASSLETGGPYEQYF
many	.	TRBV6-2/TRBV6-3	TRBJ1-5	TGTGCCAGCAGTTACGGTTCACAGTACAGCTTAAGCCAGCCCCAGCATTTT	CASSYGSQYSLSQPQHF
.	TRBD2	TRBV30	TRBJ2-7	TGTGCCTGGGCTGGAACTAGCGGGGGGGCCTGGGAGCAGTACTTC	CAWAGTSGGAWEQYF
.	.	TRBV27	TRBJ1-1	TGTGCCAGCAGTTTTAGCTCCGGGGGCACTGAAGCTTTCTTT	CASSFSSGGTEAFF
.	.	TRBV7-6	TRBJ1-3	TGTGCCAGCAGCTTAGACGCCCCTAGGGGATCGGGAAACACCATATATTTT	CASSLDAPRGSGNTIYF
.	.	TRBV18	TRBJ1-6	TGTGCCAGCTCACCCTCAGGGGATAATTCACCCCTCCACTTT	CASSPSGDNSPLHF
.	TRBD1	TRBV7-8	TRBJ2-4	TGTGCCAGCGGCTTCTCCCGGGGACAGCTAGCCAAAAACATTCAGTACTTC	CASGFSRGQLAKNIQYF
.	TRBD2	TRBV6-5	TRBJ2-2	TGTGCCAGCAGTTACTCAGGACTAGCGACAACCGGGGAGCTGTTTTTT	CASSYSGLATTGELFF
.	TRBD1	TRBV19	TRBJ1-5	TGTGCCAGCCGACAGGGAGGCGTAGGCAATCAGCCCCAGCATTTT	CASRQGGVGNQPQHF
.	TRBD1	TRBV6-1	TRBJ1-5	TGTGCCAGCAGTGAATGGGCAGGGGGCGGTCAGCCCCAGCATTTT	CASSEWAGGGQPQHF
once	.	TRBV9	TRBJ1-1	TGTGCCAGCAGCGCCGAGTCGACCGGGTACACTGAAGCTTTCTTT	CASSAESTGYTEAFF